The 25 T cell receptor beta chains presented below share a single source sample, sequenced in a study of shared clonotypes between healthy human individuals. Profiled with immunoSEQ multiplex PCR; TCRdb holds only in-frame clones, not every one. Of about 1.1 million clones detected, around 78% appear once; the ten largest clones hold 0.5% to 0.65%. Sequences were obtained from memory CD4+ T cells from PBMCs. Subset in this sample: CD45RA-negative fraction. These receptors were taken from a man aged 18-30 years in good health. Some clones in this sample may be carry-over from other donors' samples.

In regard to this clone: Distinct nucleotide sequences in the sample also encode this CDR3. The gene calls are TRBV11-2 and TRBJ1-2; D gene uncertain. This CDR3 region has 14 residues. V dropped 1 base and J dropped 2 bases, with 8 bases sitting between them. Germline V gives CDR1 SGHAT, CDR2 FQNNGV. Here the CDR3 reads CASSLVTGNYGYTF. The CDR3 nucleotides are TGTGCCAGCAGCTTAGTTACCGGAAACTATGGCTACACCTTC.

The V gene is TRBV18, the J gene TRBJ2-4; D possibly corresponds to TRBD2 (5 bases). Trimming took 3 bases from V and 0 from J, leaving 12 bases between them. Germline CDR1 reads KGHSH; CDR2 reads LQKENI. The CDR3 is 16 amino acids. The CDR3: CASSPLNGVAKNIQYF. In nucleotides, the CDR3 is TGTGCCAGCTCACCGCTAAACGGGGTAGCCAAAAACATTCAGTACTTC.

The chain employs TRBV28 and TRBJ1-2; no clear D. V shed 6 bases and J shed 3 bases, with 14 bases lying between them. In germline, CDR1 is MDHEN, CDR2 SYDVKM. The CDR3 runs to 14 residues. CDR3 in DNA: TGTGCCAGCAGCCTGGGGATGCGGTACTATGGCTACACCTTC. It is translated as CASSLGMRYYGYTF.

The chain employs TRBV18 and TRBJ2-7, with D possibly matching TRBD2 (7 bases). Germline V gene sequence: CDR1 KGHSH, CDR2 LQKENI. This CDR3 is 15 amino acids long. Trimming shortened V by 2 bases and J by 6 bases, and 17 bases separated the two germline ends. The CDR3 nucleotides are TGTGCCAGCTCACCAACGCTGGGGGGGGGCTCCGAGCAGTACTTC. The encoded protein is CASSPTLGGGSEQYF.

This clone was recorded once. CDR3 sequence reads: CASSQGVSDTYNEQFF. The CDR3, as DNA: TGCGCCAGCAGCCAAGGGGTTAGCGACACCTACAATGAGCAGTTCTTC. The chain links TRBV4-1 to TRBJ2-1; D might be TRBD2 (5 bases). Germline assignment: CDR1 MGHRA and CDR2 YSYEKL. V dropped 1 base and J dropped 2 bases, with 12 bases sitting between them. This CDR3 is built from 16 residues.

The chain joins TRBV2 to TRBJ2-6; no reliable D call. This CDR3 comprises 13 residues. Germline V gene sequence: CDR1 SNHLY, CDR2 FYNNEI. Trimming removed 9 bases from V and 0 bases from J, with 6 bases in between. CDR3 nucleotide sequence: TGTGCCAGTGGAGACTCTGGGGCCAACGTCCTGACTTTC. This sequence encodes CASGDSGANVLTF.

The CDR3: CASSFKTWGDTQYF. The CDR3 nucleotides are TGTGCCAGCAGCTTTAAAACTTGGGGAGATACGCAGTATTTT. The chain employs TRBV7-9 and TRBJ2-3; no firm D call. The CDR3 totals 14 residues. The germline V gene encodes CDR1 SEHNR and CDR2 FQNEAQ (reference sequence). The V end lost 3 bases, the J end lost 5 bases, and 12 bases lay between the germline ends. Using reference TRBV7-9 and TRBJ2-3 for the parts outside the CDR3, the full variable domain is DTGVSQNPRHKITKRGQNVTFRCDPISEHNRLYWYRQTLGQGPEFLTYFQNEAQLEKSRLLSDRFSAERPKGSFSTLEIQRTEQGDSAMYLCASSFKTWGDTQYFGPGTRLTVL.

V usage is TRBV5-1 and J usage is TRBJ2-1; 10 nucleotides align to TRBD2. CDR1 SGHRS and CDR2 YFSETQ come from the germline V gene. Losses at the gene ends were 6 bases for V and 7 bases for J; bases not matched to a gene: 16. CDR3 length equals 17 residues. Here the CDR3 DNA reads TGCGCCAGCATACTACTAGCGGGATTGTCGGCTGGTAATGAGCAGTTCTTC. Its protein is CASILLAGLSAGNEQFF. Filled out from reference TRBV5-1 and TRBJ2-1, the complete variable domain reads KAGVTQTPRYLIKTRGQQVTLSCSPISGHRSVSWYQQTPGQGLQFLFEYFSETQRNKGNFPGRFSGRQFSNSRSEMNVSTLELGDSALYLCASILLAGLSAGNEQFFGPGTRLTVL.

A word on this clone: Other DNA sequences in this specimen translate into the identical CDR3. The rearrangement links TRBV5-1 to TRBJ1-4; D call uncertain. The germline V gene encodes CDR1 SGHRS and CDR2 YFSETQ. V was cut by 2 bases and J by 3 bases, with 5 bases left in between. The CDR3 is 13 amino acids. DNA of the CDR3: TGCGCCAGCAGCTTCTCCCCTAATGAAAAACTGTTTTTT. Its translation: CASSFSPNEKLFF. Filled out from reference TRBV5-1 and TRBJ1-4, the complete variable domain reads KAGVTQTPRYLIKTRGQQVTLSCSPISGHRSVSWYQQTPGQGLQFLFEYFSETQRNKGNFPGRFSGRQFSNSRSEMNVSTLELGDSALYLCASSFSPNEKLFFGSGTQLSVL.

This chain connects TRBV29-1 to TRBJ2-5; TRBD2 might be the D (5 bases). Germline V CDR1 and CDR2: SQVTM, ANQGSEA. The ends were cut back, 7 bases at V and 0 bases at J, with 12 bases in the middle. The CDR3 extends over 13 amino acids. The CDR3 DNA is TGCAGCGCGAGCGGCAACTACCAAGAGACCCAGTACTTC. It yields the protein CSASGNYQETQYF.

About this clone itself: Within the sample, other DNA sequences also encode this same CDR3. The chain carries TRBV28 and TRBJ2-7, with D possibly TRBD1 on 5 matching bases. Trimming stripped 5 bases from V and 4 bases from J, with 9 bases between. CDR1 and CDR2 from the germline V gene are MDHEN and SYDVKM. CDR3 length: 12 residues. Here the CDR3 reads CASSPRVYEQYF. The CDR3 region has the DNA TGTGCCAGCAGTCCCAGGGTTTACGAGCAGTACTTC.

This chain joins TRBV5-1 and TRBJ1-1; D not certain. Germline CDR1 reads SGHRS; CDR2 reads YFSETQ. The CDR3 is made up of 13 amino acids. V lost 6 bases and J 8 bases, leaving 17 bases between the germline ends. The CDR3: CASTQDGVGEAFF. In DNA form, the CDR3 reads TGCGCCAGCACCCAGGATGGGGTTGGGGAAGCTTTCTTT.

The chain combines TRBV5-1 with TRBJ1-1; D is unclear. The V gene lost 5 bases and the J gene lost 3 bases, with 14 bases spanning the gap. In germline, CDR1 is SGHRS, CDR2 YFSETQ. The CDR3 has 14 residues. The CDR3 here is CASRPETHDTEAFF. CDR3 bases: TGCGCCAGCAGGCCCGAGACACACGACACTGAAGCTTTCTTT.

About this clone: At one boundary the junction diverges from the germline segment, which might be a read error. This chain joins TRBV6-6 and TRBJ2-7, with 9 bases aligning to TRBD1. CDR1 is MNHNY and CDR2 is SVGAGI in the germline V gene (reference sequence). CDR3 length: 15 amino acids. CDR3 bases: TGTGCCAGCACTTACGGGACAGGGCAACAGTACGAGCAGTACTTC. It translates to CASTYGTGQQYEQYF.

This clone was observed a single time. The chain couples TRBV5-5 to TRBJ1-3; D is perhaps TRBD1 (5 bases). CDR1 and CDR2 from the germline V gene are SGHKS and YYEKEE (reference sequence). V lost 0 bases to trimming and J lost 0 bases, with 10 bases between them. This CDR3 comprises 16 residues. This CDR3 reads CASSLGQSASGNTIYF. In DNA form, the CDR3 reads TGTGCCAGCAGCTTGGGACAGAGCGCCTCTGGAAACACCATATATTTT.

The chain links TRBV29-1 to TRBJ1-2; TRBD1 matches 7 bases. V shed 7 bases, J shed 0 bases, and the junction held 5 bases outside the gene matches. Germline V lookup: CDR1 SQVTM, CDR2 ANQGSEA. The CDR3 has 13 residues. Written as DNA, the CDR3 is TGCAGCGCGGGACAGCCTTCTAACTATGGCTACACCTTC. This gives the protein CSAGQPSNYGYTF.

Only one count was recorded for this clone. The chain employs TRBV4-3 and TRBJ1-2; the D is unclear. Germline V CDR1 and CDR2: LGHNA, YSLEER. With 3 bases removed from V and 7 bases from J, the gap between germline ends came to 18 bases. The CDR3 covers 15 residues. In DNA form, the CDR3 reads TGCGCCAGCAGCCAGGCTGACGGTGGGAGAGGTGGCTACACCTTC. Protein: CASSQADGGRGGYTF.

CDR3 in amino acids: CAENHGQGSSYNEQFF. CDR3 DNA: TGTGCCGAAAACCACGGACAGGGGAGCTCCTACAATGAGCAGTTCTTC. This chain connects TRBV30 to TRBJ2-1; 9 bases map to TRBD1. CDR1 is GTSNPN, CDR2 SVGIG, per germline (reference sequence). The CDR3 runs to 16 residues. Trimming removed 8 bases from V and 0 bases from J; junction bases left unmatched: 11.

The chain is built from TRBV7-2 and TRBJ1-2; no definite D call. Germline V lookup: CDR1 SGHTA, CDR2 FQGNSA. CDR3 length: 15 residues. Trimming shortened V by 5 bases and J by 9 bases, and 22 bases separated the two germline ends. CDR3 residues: CASSPGPGGSVSYTF. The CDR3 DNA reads TGTGCCAGCAGCCCTGGTCCGGGCGGGTCGGTAAGCTACACCTTC.

The CDR3 DNA is TGCGCCAGCAGTGCAGACAGGGTTACCGGGGAGCTGTTTTTT. As protein: CASSADRVTGELFF. The chain recombines TRBV10-2 with TRBJ2-2, with TRBD1 identical over 7 bases. This CDR3 is 14 amino acids long. After removal of 4 bases from V and 5 bases from J, the junction contained 4 bases not matched to a gene. From germline, CDR1 is WSHSY and CDR2 SAAADI.

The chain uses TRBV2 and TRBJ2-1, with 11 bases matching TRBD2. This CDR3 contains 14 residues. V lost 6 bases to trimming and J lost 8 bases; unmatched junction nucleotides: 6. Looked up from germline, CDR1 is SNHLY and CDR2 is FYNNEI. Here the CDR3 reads CASRPLAGGYEQFF. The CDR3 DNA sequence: TGTGCCAGCAGGCCCCTAGCGGGAGGCTATGAGCAGTTCTTC.

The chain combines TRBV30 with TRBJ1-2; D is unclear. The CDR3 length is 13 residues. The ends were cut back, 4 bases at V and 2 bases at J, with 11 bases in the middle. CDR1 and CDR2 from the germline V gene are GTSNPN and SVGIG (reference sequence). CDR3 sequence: CAWTPGQNYGYTF. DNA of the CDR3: TGTGCCTGGACGCCGGGCCAGAACTATGGCTACACCTTC.

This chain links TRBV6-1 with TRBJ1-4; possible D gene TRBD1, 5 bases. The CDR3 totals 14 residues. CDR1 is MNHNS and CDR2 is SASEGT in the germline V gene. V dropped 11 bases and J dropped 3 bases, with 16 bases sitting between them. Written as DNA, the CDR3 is TGTGCCGGGGGGGGAAAACAGTCTAATGAAAAACTGTTTTTT. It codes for CAGGGKQSNEKLFF.

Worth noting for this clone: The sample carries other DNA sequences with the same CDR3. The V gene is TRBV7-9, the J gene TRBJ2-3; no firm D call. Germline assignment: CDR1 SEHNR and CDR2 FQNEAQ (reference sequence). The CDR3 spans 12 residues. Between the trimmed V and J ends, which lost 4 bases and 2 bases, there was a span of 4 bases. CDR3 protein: CASSYSTDTQYF. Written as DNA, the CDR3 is TGTGCCAGCAGCTACTCCACAGATACGCAGTATTTT.

The CDR3 is CASSLAAGTSSYNEQFF. The CDR3 nucleotides are TGCGCCAGCAGCTTGGCTGCAGGGACAAGCTCCTACAATGAGCAGTTCTTC. J is TRBJ2-1 and V is TRBV5-1; possibly TRBD1 for D (6 bases). This CDR3 has 17 residues. Trimming took off 0 bases at V and 0 bases at J, with 13 bases between the two ends. Germline CDR1 and CDR2: SGHRS and YFSETQ.